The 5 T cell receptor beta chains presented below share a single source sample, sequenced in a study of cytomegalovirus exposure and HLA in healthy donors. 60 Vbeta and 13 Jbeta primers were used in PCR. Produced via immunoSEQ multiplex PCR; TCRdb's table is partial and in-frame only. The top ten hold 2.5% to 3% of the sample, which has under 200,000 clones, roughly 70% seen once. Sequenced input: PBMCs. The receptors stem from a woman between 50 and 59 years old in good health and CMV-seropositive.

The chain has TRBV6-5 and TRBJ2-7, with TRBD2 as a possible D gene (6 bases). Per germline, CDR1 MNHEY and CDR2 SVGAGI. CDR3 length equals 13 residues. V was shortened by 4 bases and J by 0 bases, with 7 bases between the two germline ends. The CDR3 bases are TGTGCCAGCAGTTTAGCGGTCTCCTACGAGCAGTACTTC. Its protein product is CASSLAVSYEQYF.

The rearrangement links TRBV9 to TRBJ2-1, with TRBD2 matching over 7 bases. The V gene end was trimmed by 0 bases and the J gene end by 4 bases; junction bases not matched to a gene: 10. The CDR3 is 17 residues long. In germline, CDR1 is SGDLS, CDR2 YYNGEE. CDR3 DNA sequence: TGTGCCAGCAGCGTAGGGTCGCGGGGGTACCCATACAATGAGCAGTTCTTC. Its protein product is CASSVGSRGYPYNEQFF.

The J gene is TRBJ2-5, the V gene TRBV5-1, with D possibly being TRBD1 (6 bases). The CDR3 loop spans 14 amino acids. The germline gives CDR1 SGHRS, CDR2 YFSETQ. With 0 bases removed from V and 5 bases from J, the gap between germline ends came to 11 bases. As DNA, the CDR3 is TGCGCCAGCAGCTTGGGGGTCACAGGGGAGACCCAGTACTTC. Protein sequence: CASSLGVTGETQYF.

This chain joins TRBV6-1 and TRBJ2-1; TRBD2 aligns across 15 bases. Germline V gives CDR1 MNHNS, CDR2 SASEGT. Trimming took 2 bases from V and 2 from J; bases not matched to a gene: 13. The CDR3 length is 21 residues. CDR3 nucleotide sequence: TGTGCCAGCAGTGAACCTTTCTCAGGGACTAGCGGGGGGCCAACCTACAATGAGCAGTTCTTC. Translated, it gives CASSEPFSGTSGGPTYNEQFF.

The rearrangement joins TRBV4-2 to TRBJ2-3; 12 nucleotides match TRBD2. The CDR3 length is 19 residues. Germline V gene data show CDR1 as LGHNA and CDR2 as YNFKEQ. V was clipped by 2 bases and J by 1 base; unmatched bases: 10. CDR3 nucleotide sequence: TGTGCCAGCAGCCAACCGCGGACTAGCGGGGCCACCCGCACAGATACGCAGTATTTT. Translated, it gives CASSQPRTSGATRTDTQYF.